This T cell receptor (beta chain) was observed in a study of T cell responses to AZD1222 COVID-19 vaccine. Sequencing used immunoSEQ multiplex PCR; TCRdb keeps in-frame clones, though not all of them. Altogether 90,000 to 130,000 clones are present, roughly 87% being singletons, with the ten largest covering less than 3.5%. Germline values: CDR1 MDHEN, CDR2 SYDVKM. Trimming removed 4 bases at V and 6 bases at J, with 15 bases between. The CDR3 has 14 residues. General observations from the study: Donors were largely white British and mainly female; clonal diversity was possibly underestimated.

For this clone: The antigen remains unidentified.

The material sequenced was peripheral blood, taken on day 0 of AZD1222 vaccination. The sequence was obtained from an adult in good health. The chain combines TRBV28 with TRBJ1-1; no firm D call. DNA for the CDR3: TGTGCCAGCAGTTCAGCCGGGTCCGGGGCTGAAGCTTTCTTT. Encoded protein: CASSSAGSGAEAFF. Full variable domain (remainder filled in from reference TRBV28 and TRBJ1-1): DVKVTQSSRYLVKRTGEKVFLECVQDMDHENMFWYRQDPGLGLRLIYFSYDVKMKEKGDIPEGYSVSREKKERFSLILESASTNQTSMYLCASSSAGSGAEAFFGQGTRLTVV.